This T cell receptor (beta chain) was captured in a study of OX40 agonist ivuxolimab in advanced cancers. Whole-study context: Ivuxolimab was administered intravenously to patients at 0.01 to 10 mg/kg every 2 weeks. One patient with hepatocellular carcinoma and two with cutaneous melanoma, three in all, had partial responses. Study results and caveats: Not determined was the antigen specificity of the expanded peripheral T cells. CD8+ T cells averaged more expanded clones than CD4+.

With respect to this clone: Antigen specificity is unknown. This sample includes further DNA sequences coding for the same CDR3.

Trimming took off 2 bases at V and 3 bases at J, with 2 bases between the two ends. In germline, CDR1 is SGHTA, CDR2 FQGNSA. The CDR3 is made up of 11 amino acids. The table came from immunoSEQ multiplex PCR; TCRdb's copy has only in-frame clones and leaves some out. Altogether around 53,000 clones are present, roughly 93% being singletons, with the ten largest covering 15% to 20%. The clonotype originates from an adult with an advanced solid tumor such as melanoma, head and neck, liver or kidney cancer. V usage is TRBV7-2 and J usage is TRBJ2-7; no clear D gene. The sample in question was CD4+ or CD8+ T cells sorted from blood, obtained in a trial of the OX40 agonist ivuxolimab. This CDR3 reads CASSLYYEQYF. CDR3 nucleotide sequence: TGTGCCAGCAGCTTATACTACGAGCAGTACTTC.